These T cell receptor beta chains were read from a single sample in a study of CD8 T cells in ankylosing spondylitis. MiXCR was run by TCRdb on the 5' RACE reads, yielding one entry per CDR3 protein. The sample consists of fewer than 400,000 distinct CDR3 sequences, approximately 8% of them appearing once. The sequencing input was blood, either unsorted or a sorted T cell fraction (not recorded which). The receptor source for this set is a male donor with ankylosing spondylitis. CDR3s include the opening cysteine and the closing phenylalanine or tryptophan. A D gene is named only where the DNA matches it firmly. A row's size may be missing; if present it is once, few, many or a size class.

d_gene: TRBD2
v_gene: TRBV14
j_gene: TRBJ2-5
abundance: NA
len: 15
CDR3nt: TGTGCCAGCAGCCACCTAGCGGGAGTGTCGGAGACCCAGTACTTC
CDR3aa: CASSHLAGVSETQYF

d_gene: TRBD2
v_gene: TRBV6-2/TRBV6-3
j_gene: TRBJ2-1
abundance: few
len: 17
CDR3nt: TGTGCCAGCAGTGCGCCGAGAGGGACTAGCGCAAGGAATGAGCAGTTCTTC
CDR3aa: CASSAPRGTSARNEQFF

d_gene: NA
v_gene: TRBV20-1
j_gene: TRBJ2-1
abundance: NA
len: 17
CDR3nt: TGCAGTGCTAGAGATCGGTCTTCGGACTATTCGTACAATGAGCAGTTCTTC
CDR3aa: CSARDRSSDYSYNEQFF

d_gene: TRBD2
v_gene: TRBV2
j_gene: TRBJ2-1
abundance: few
len: 14
CDR3nt: TGTGCCAGCAGTGGGTTAGCGGGAGGGGATGAGCAGTTCTTC
CDR3aa: CASSGLAGGDEQFF

d_gene: TRBD2
v_gene: TRBV2
j_gene: TRBJ2-7
abundance: NA
len: 14
CDR3nt: TGTGCCAGCAGGCAGACTAGCGGGAGCTACGAGCAGTACTTC
CDR3aa: CASRQTSGSYEQYF

d_gene: TRBD1
v_gene: TRBV28
j_gene: TRBJ1-5
abundance: many
len: 14
CDR3nt: TGTGCCAGCAGTCGACAGGGGTTCGGTCAGCCCCAGCATTTT
CDR3aa: CASSRQGFGQPQHF

d_gene: NA
v_gene: TRBV9
j_gene: TRBJ2-3
abundance: few
len: 15
CDR3nt: TGTGCCAGCAGCGTGACACCCGAGAGCACAGATACGCAGTATTTT
CDR3aa: CASSVTPESTDTQYF

d_gene: NA
v_gene: TRBV30
j_gene: TRBJ2-3
abundance: NA
len: 13
CDR3nt: TGTGCCTGGAGTGTCCATAAATCTGATACGCAGTATTTT
CDR3aa: CAWSVHKSDTQYF

d_gene: NA
v_gene: TRBV25-1
j_gene: TRBJ2-3
abundance: few
len: 13
CDR3nt: TGTGCCAGCAGTGGAAGACGGATGGGAACGCAGTATTTT
CDR3aa: CASSGRRMGTQYF

d_gene: NA
v_gene: TRBV4-1
j_gene: TRBJ2-1
abundance: few
len: 14
CDR3nt: TGCGCCAGCAGCCAAGTTCGGGCAACAAATGAGCAGTTCTTC
CDR3aa: CASSQVRATNEQFF

d_gene: NA
v_gene: TRBV5-1
j_gene: TRBJ2-7
abundance: NA
len: 14
CDR3nt: TGCGCCAGCAGCTCGGGACAAGGGGAAATCGGGCAGTACTTC
CDR3aa: CASSSGQGEIGQYF

d_gene: TRBD1
v_gene: TRBV20-1
j_gene: TRBJ2-7
abundance: many
len: 13
CDR3nt: TGCAGTGCTAGCGGGACAGATCCCTACGAGCAGTACTTC
CDR3aa: CSASGTDPYEQYF

d_gene: NA
v_gene: TRBV6-5
j_gene: TRBJ2-1
abundance: many
len: 15
CDR3nt: TGTGCCAGCAGTTTAGCGGATAGCTCCTACAATGAGCAGTTCTTC
CDR3aa: CASSLADSSYNEQFF

d_gene: NA
v_gene: TRBV27
j_gene: TRBJ2-3
abundance: NA
len: 13
CDR3nt: TGTGCCAGCAGTCCGTCCCCGGTGGATACGCAGTATTTT
CDR3aa: CASSPSPVDTQYF

d_gene: NA
v_gene: TRBV24-1
j_gene: TRBJ2-5
abundance: few
len: 13
CDR3nt: TGTGCCACCAGTGAGGCAGGGAAAGAGACCCAGTACTTC
CDR3aa: CATSEAGKETQYF

d_gene: TRBD1
v_gene: TRBV12-3/TRBV12-4
j_gene: TRBJ2-7
abundance: few
len: 16
CDR3nt: TGTGCCAGCAGTTTCAAGACCGGGACAGGGAAGTACGAGCAGTACTTC
CDR3aa: CASSFKTGTGKYEQYF

d_gene: NA
v_gene: TRBV7-2
j_gene: TRBJ2-3
abundance: NA
len: 16
CDR3nt: TGTGCCAGCAGCTCCCAAGGCCAGCGGGGCACAGATACGCAGTATTTT
CDR3aa: CASSSQGQRGTDTQYF

d_gene: NA
v_gene: TRBV5-1
j_gene: TRBJ1-1
abundance: many
len: 14
CDR3nt: TGCGCCAGCAGCTTGGAAGGGATGAACACTGAAGCTTTCTTT
CDR3aa: CASSLEGMNTEAFF

d_gene: TRBD2
v_gene: TRBV28
j_gene: TRBJ2-1
abundance: few
len: 14
CDR3nt: TGTGCCAGCAGGCGGGGCGGGAGAGGGGATGAGCAGTTCTTC
CDR3aa: CASRRGGRGDEQFF

d_gene: TRBD2
v_gene: TRBV29-1
j_gene: TRBJ2-1
abundance: many
len: 14
CDR3nt: TGCAGCGCTGCTAGGGAGGGTACCTACAATGAGCAGTTCTTC
CDR3aa: CSAAREGTYNEQFF

d_gene: TRBD1
v_gene: TRBV20-1
j_gene: TRBJ2-7
abundance: many
len: 13
CDR3nt: TGCAGTGTTCCAGGGGGACAGGGAACCGAGCAGTACTTC
CDR3aa: CSVPGGQGTEQYF

d_gene: NA
v_gene: TRBV2
j_gene: TRBJ1-4
abundance: NA
len: 15
CDR3nt: TGTGCCAGCAGTGAAGCACATGGCGGGGCGAGGGAACTGTTTTTT
CDR3aa: CASSEAHGGARELFF

d_gene: NA
v_gene: TRBV7-2
j_gene: TRBJ1-1
abundance: NA
len: 15
CDR3nt: TGTGCCAGCAGTTATAGGGCCGGATCAGGCACTGAAGCTTTCTTT
CDR3aa: CASSYRAGSGTEAFF

d_gene: NA
v_gene: TRBV4-1
j_gene: TRBJ2-7
abundance: NA
len: 15
CDR3nt: TGCGCCAGCAGCCAAGCCGGACCGTCCTCCTACGAGCAGTACTTC
CDR3aa: CASSQAGPSSYEQYF

d_gene: NA
v_gene: TRBV20-1
j_gene: TRBJ2-7
abundance: many
len: 12
CDR3nt: TGCAGTGCTAGCGGAGAAAGCTACGAGCAGTACTTC
CDR3aa: CSASGESYEQYF

d_gene: NA
v_gene: TRBV4-3
j_gene: TRBJ2-1
abundance: NA
len: 18
CDR3nt: TGCGCCAGCAGCCAAGATGGGCTGGGCGGTAGCTCCTACAATGAGCAGTTCTTC
CDR3aa: CASSQDGLGGSSYNEQFF

d_gene: TRBD1
v_gene: TRBV12-3/TRBV12-4
j_gene: TRBJ1-3
abundance: NA
len: 15
CDR3nt: TGTGCCAGCACCCCCGGGACAGGGATCGGAAACACCATATATTTT
CDR3aa: CASTPGTGIGNTIYF

d_gene: NA
v_gene: TRBV11-1
j_gene: TRBJ2-6
abundance: NA
len: 18
CDR3nt: TGTGCCAGCAGTTTAGCCGGGACAACTGGCTCTGGGGCCAACGTCCTGACTTTC
CDR3aa: CASSLAGTTGSGANVLTF

d_gene: NA
v_gene: TRBV4-2
j_gene: TRBJ1-5
abundance: NA
len: 12
CDR3nt: TGTGCCAGCAGCCACTCTAATCAGCCCCAGCATTTT
CDR3aa: CASSHSNQPQHF

d_gene: TRBD2
v_gene: TRBV27
j_gene: TRBJ2-7
abundance: NA
len: 16
CDR3nt: TGTGCCAGCAGTTTGTCACTAGCGGGAGTCTCCTACGAGCAGTACTTC
CDR3aa: CASSLSLAGVSYEQYF

d_gene: NA
v_gene: TRBV5-1
j_gene: TRBJ2-3
abundance: few
len: 15
CDR3nt: TGCGCCAGCAGCTTGGAAGAGGCAGTCACAGATACGCAGTATTTT
CDR3aa: CASSLEEAVTDTQYF

d_gene: NA
v_gene: TRBV10-3
j_gene: TRBJ2-7
abundance: NA
len: 14
CDR3nt: TGTGCCATCAAGGTGGGACCTCGAGGATACGAGCAGTACTTC
CDR3aa: CAIKVGPRGYEQYF

d_gene: TRBD2
v_gene: TRBV19
j_gene: TRBJ2-1
abundance: many
len: 12
CDR3nt: TGTGCCAGTAACGGCGGGAGTTATGAGCAGTTCTTC
CDR3aa: CASNGGSYEQFF

d_gene: TRBD1
v_gene: TRBV12-3/TRBV12-4
j_gene: TRBJ1-2
abundance: NA
len: 15
CDR3nt: TGTGCCAGCAGTAAGGACAGGGGGCGTCGCTATGGCTACACCTTC
CDR3aa: CASSKDRGRRYGYTF

d_gene: TRBD2
v_gene: TRBV15
j_gene: TRBJ2-1
abundance: many
len: 13
CDR3nt: TGTGCCACCAAGCGGGACGGGTACAATGAGCAGTTCTTC
CDR3aa: CATKRDGYNEQFF

d_gene: NA
v_gene: TRBV7-2
j_gene: TRBJ2-7
abundance: many
len: 16
CDR3nt: TGTGCCAGCAGCTTTATCGTGATTGGCAGCACCTACGAGCAGTACTTC
CDR3aa: CASSFIVIGSTYEQYF

d_gene: NA
v_gene: TRBV28
j_gene: TRBJ2-7
abundance: NA
len: 12
CDR3nt: TGTGCCAGCAGTTATCAGTACTACGAGCAGTACTTC
CDR3aa: CASSYQYYEQYF

d_gene: NA
v_gene: TRBV27
j_gene: TRBJ2-4
abundance: few
len: 14
CDR3nt: TGTGCCAGCAGTCAAACTAGTGGCCAAAACATTCAGTACTTC
CDR3aa: CASSQTSGQNIQYF

d_gene: NA
v_gene: TRBV2
j_gene: TRBJ2-5
abundance: few
len: 14
CDR3nt: TGTGCCAGCTATACCGGGACCGGGCGAGAGACCCAGTACTTC
CDR3aa: CASYTGTGRETQYF

d_gene: NA
v_gene: TRBV15
j_gene: TRBJ1-1
abundance: NA
len: 13
CDR3nt: TGTGCCACCAGCAGAGTTTGGCAGGGAGAAGCTTTCTTT
CDR3aa: CATSRVWQGEAFF

d_gene: TRBD2
v_gene: TRBV9
j_gene: TRBJ2-7
abundance: many
len: 15
CDR3nt: TGTGCCAGCAGCGTAGGACTAGCGGGACCCTACGAGCAGTACTTC
CDR3aa: CASSVGLAGPYEQYF

d_gene: NA
v_gene: TRBV20-1
j_gene: TRBJ2-7
abundance: NA
len: 13
CDR3nt: TGCAGTGCTAGGGGGACTGGGACCTACGAGCAGTACTTC
CDR3aa: CSARGTGTYEQYF

d_gene: TRBD2
v_gene: TRBV29-1
j_gene: TRBJ2-5
abundance: NA
len: 13
CDR3nt: TGCAGCGTTGATTCGGGAGGGCCCGAGACCCAGTACTTC
CDR3aa: CSVDSGGPETQYF

d_gene: TRBD2
v_gene: TRBV5-1
j_gene: TRBJ2-1
abundance: many
len: 14
CDR3nt: TGCGCCAGCAGCTTAGGGACTAGCATAAATGAGCAGTTCTTC
CDR3aa: CASSLGTSINEQFF

d_gene: NA
v_gene: TRBV4-3
j_gene: TRBJ2-1
abundance: many
len: 13
CDR3nt: TGCGCCAGCAGCCAGTCAGGGGACAATGAGCAGTTCTTC
CDR3aa: CASSQSGDNEQFF

d_gene: TRBD1
v_gene: TRBV24-1
j_gene: TRBJ2-5
abundance: few
len: 14
CDR3nt: TGTGCCACCAGTGATCCACAGGGGAGCGAGACCCAGTACTTC
CDR3aa: CATSDPQGSETQYF

d_gene: TRBD2
v_gene: TRBV12-3/TRBV12-4
j_gene: TRBJ2-5
abundance: few
len: 15
CDR3nt: TGTGCCAGCATTCCTAGCGGGAGGGCCGGAGAGACCCAGTACTTC
CDR3aa: CASIPSGRAGETQYF

d_gene: NA
v_gene: TRBV19
j_gene: TRBJ1-5
abundance: many
len: 16
CDR3nt: TGTGCCAGTAGTATTGGGGGCGGACAGTACAATCAGCCCCAGCATTTT
CDR3aa: CASSIGGGQYNQPQHF

d_gene: TRBD2
v_gene: TRBV6-2/TRBV6-3
j_gene: TRBJ2-1
abundance: few
len: 17
CDR3nt: TGTGCCAGCAGTTACTCGTTCCGAGCGGGAGGGAACAATGAGCAGTTCTTC
CDR3aa: CASSYSFRAGGNNEQFF

d_gene: NA
v_gene: TRBV6-2/TRBV6-3
j_gene: TRBJ2-1
abundance: NA
len: 11
CDR3nt: TGTGCCAGCAGTTATCCTTATGAGCAGTTCTTC
CDR3aa: CASSYPYEQFF

d_gene: NA
v_gene: TRBV4-1
j_gene: TRBJ1-5
abundance: many
len: 15
CDR3nt: TGCGCCAGCAGCCATAGGGGCAGGGGAGTTCAGCCCCAGCATTTT
CDR3aa: CASSHRGRGVQPQHF

d_gene: TRBD1
v_gene: TRBV20-1
j_gene: TRBJ2-5
abundance: NA
len: 13
CDR3nt: TGCAGGGCCCCCCGGACAGGGAAAGAGACCCAGTACTTC
CDR3aa: CRAPRTGKETQYF

d_gene: TRBD2
v_gene: TRBV5-1
j_gene: TRBJ2-1
abundance: few
len: 16
CDR3nt: TGCGCCAGCAGCTTGGGAGGACTAGCGGGAGGCCTTGGGCAGTTCTTC
CDR3aa: CASSLGGLAGGLGQFF